The 24 T cell receptor beta chains in this list originate from one sample, sequenced in a study of beta chain features in type 1 diabetes (dated by TCRdb to the late 2010s). Summary of the overall study and its limitations: In all four CD4+ subsets, TCRB CDR3 length was moderately but significantly shorter in type 1 diabetes patients.

Library method: the immunoSEQ multiplex PCR assay. The entire isolated RNA was reverse transcribed using the High Capacity cDNA Reverse Transcription Kit, and thus expressed TCRB transcripts were sequenced. TCRdb carries this immuneACCESS record with in-frame sequences only. Its versions omit some clonotypes, under half of them owing to an unresolved V gene in the studies checked, with the rest unexplained. Present in this sample are 50,000 or so clones, under 55% of which were seen just once. The ten largest clones represent approximately 1.4% of the sample. Their recognized antigens are unknown. The source material was Tregs from blood. The cell subset or site tag for this specimen amounts to: regulatory CD4+ T cells. All receptors come from a man aged 25-45 years with type 1 diabetes.

This clone was found a few times. The chain employs TRBV18 and TRBJ2-1; no definite D call. The CDR3 consists of 12 residues. Per the germline V gene, CDR1 is KGHSH and CDR2 is LQKENI. Trimming removed 4 bases from V and 12 bases from J, with 13 bases in between. The CDR3 nucleotides read TGTGCCAGCTCACTTGAATCAGTCTCGCAGTTCTTC. Translating it yields CASSLESVSQFF.

The V gene is TRBV6-5, the J gene TRBJ1-5; TRBD1 agrees at 8 bases. The CDR3 covers 12 residues. Germline V gives CDR1 MNHEY, CDR2 SVGAGI. V shed 6 bases, J shed 5 bases, and the junction held 0 bases outside the gene matches. CDR3 loop: CASRDRDQPQHF. In DNA, the CDR3 is TGTGCCAGCAGGGACAGGGATCAGCCCCAGCATTTT.

The chain is built from TRBV11-2 and TRBJ2-2; TRBD2 matches at 12 bases. The germline V gene encodes CDR1 SGHAT and CDR2 FQNNGV. V shed 5 bases, J shed 4 bases, and the junction held 5 bases outside the gene matches. CDR3 size: 16 residues. The CDR3 loop is CASSARLAGATGELFF. CDR3 in DNA: TGTGCCAGCAGCGCGAGACTAGCGGGAGCCACCGGGGAGCTGTTTTTT.

This clone was detected ten times or more. This chain links TRBV6-5 with TRBJ2-7; weak D call: TRBD2 (5 bases). This CDR3 is 15 amino acids long. Looked up from germline, CDR1 is MNHEY and CDR2 is SVGAGI. V gave up 2 bases and J gave up 3 bases, with 14 bases separating them. In DNA, the CDR3 is TGTGCCAGCAGTTACGGCGGCCTCACTAGCTACGAGCAGTACTTC. Translating it yields CASSYGGLTSYEQYF.

This clone was seen more than once but under ten times. The V and J genes are TRBV4-1 and TRBJ1-5; D gene unclear. The CDR3 is 15 residues long. V lost 0 bases and J 11 bases, leaving 17 bases between the germline ends. Germline CDR1 is MGHRA and CDR2 is YSYEKL. The CDR3: CASSQEIGAGRAQHF. CDR3 bases: TGCGCCAGCAGCCAAGAAATAGGTGCTGGGAGAGCCCAGCATTTT.

This clone was found a few times. The chain joins TRBV6-4 to TRBJ1-1, with D perhaps TRBD1 (6 bases). Germline V gives CDR1 MRHNA, CDR2 SNTAGT. Deletions cut 6 bases from V and 1 base from J, with 12 bases between. The CDR3 contains 14 residues. In DNA form, the CDR3 reads TGTGCCAGCAGAGCCGGGACAACGAACACTGAAGCTTTCTTT. Translating it yields CASRAGTTNTEAFF.

The chain couples TRBV7-8 to TRBJ2-7; 7 nucleotides match TRBD1. The J segment lost 2 bases and the V segment lost 5 bases, leaving 6 bases of the junction unmatched. The CDR3 sequence is 14 residues long. Germline CDR1 is SGHVS and CDR2 is FQNEAQ. The CDR3 loop is CASSIRQGTYEQYF. The CDR3 coding sequence is TGTGCCAGCAGCATCCGACAGGGCACCTACGAGCAGTACTTC.

The chain recombines TRBV19 with TRBJ2-3, with a possible D match to TRBD2 (6 bases). This CDR3 has 12 amino acids. The V and J ends lost 11 bases and 0 bases respectively, with 9 bases between them. CDR1 is LNHDA, CDR2 SQIVND, per germline (reference sequence). CDR3 sequence reads: CAVEGSTDTQYF. The CDR3, as DNA: TGTGCCGTGGAGGGAAGCACAGATACGCAGTATTTT.

The chain links TRBV7-2 to TRBJ1-2, with 9 nucleotides matching TRBD1. V dropped 5 bases and J dropped 2; count of bases not matched to a gene: 3. Germline CDR1 and CDR2: SGHTA and FQGNSA. CDR3 size: 14 residues. This chain's CDR3 is CASSEGQGNYGYTF. As DNA, the CDR3 is TGTGCCAGCAGCGAGGGACAGGGAAACTATGGCTACACCTTC.

The V and J genes are TRBV25-1 and TRBJ2-3, with a weak D call TRBD2 (6 bases). CDR1 MGHDK and CDR2 SYGVNS come from the germline V gene. V was pared by 3 bases and J by 4 bases, with 11 bases between. The CDR3 loop spans 14 amino acids. The CDR3 protein is CASSELGRSDTQYF. For the CDR3, the DNA is TGTGCCAGCAGTGAGCTCGGGAGATCAGATACGCAGTATTTT.

The chain uses TRBV28 and TRBJ1-4; perhaps TRBD1 as D (5 bases). CDR1 is MDHEN and CDR2 is SYDVKM in the germline V gene. Trimming shortened V by 1 base and J by 15 bases, and 9 bases separated the two germline ends. The CDR3 covers 11 residues. The CDR3 loop reads CASSLSDTMFF. CDR3 bases: TGTGCCAGCAGTTTATCGGACACGATGTTTTTT.

CDR3 loop: CASSLIQGWETQYF. Here the CDR3 DNA reads TGCGCCAGCAGCTTAATCCAGGGATGGGAGACCCAGTACTTC. The chain has TRBV5-1 and TRBJ2-5; weak D call: TRBD1 (5 bases). The CDR3 length is 14 residues. Germline V gene lookup returns CDR1 SGHRS and CDR2 YFSETQ. V was trimmed by 2 bases and J by 5 bases, leaving 13 bases between them.

This chain links TRBV5-1 with TRBJ2-1; D unresolved. V was clipped by 1 base and J by 4 bases, with 3 bases between them. The CDR3 contains 12 residues. The germline V gene has CDR1 SGHRS and CDR2 YFSETQ. The DNA for the CDR3 is TGCGCCAGCAGCTTGCAGTACAATGAGCAGTTCTTC. This encodes CASSLQYNEQFF.

J is TRBJ1-1 and V is TRBV7-2; weak D call: TRBD1 (5 bases). Germline lookup yields CDR1 SGHTA and CDR2 FQGNSA. This CDR3 spans 14 amino acids. Trimming took 1 base from V and 5 from J, leaving 11 bases between them. Here the CDR3 DNA reads TGTGCCAGCAGCTTAGGGGGCCAGAGTACTGAAGCTTTCTTT. This gives the protein CASSLGGQSTEAFF. Combining the CDR3 with reference TRBV7-2 and TRBJ1-1 gives the whole variable domain GAGVSQSPSNKVTEKGKDVELRCDPISGHTALYWYRQSLGQGLEFLIYFQGNSAPDKSGLPSDRFSAERTGGSVSTLTIQRTQQEDSAVYLCASSLGGQSTEAFFGQGTRLTVV.

In this sample, this clone turned up a few times. The chain joins TRBV28 to TRBJ1-2, with TRBD1 identical over 9 bases. Trimming cost V 5 bases and J 5 bases; bases outside gene matches: 6. The CDR3 is 14 residues long. Germline V CDR1 and CDR2: MDHEN, SYDVKM. Here the CDR3 reads CASSVPGTGYGYTF. CDR3 nucleotides: TGTGCCAGCAGTGTTCCCGGGACAGGGTATGGCTACACCTTC.

The chain is built from TRBV18 and TRBJ1-1; D ambiguous. The ends were cut back, 5 bases at V and 1 base at J, with 8 bases in the middle. Germline CDR1 KGHSH, CDR2 LQKENI. This CDR3 contains 13 residues. The DNA of the CDR3 is TGTGCCAGCTCAACCACCGGGAACACTGAAGCTTTCTTT. This translates into CASSTTGNTEAFF.

This clone was observed a few times. The V call is TRBV5-1, the J call TRBJ1-2, with a tentative D call TRBD1 (6 bases). This CDR3 has 14 amino acids. Trimming removed 4 bases at V and 3 bases at J, with 13 bases between. Germline V lookup: CDR1 SGHRS, CDR2 YFSETQ. The chain's CDR3 is CASSLGTSDYGYTF. Here the CDR3 DNA reads TGCGCCAGCAGCCTAGGGACATCGGACTATGGCTACACCTTC.

In this sample, this clone turned up once. The V call is TRBV7-8, the J call TRBJ2-3; 11 bases agree with TRBD2. From germline, CDR1 is SGHVS and CDR2 FQNEAQ. Unmatched junction bases numbered 9, after V lost 4 bases and J lost 6 bases. The CDR3 consists of 16 residues. The CDR3 bases are TGTGCCAGCAGCTCACTAGCGGGAGACCTCGGGGATACGCAGTATTTT. Protein product: CASSSLAGDLGDTQYF.

The chain is built from TRBV19 and TRBJ2-2, with TRBD1 matching 8 bases. The CDR3 is made up of 14 amino acids. V trimming: 4 bases; J trimming: 7 bases; junction bases outside the gene matches: 5. Germline V CDR1 and CDR2: LNHDA, SQIVND (reference sequence). CDR3 residues: CASSRQGLSGELFF. The CDR3 bases are TGTGCCAGTAGTAGACAGGGGCTGAGCGGGGAGCTGTTTTTT.

V and J are TRBV7-2 and TRBJ1-5; D is unresolved. The CDR3 has 14 amino acids. V lost 4 bases to trimming and J lost 2 bases, with 9 bases between them. Germline loops: CDR1 SGHTA, CDR2 FQGNSA. The CDR3 nucleotides read TGTGCCAGCAGCTCCGCCAGGCGCAATCAGCCCCAGCATTTT. Its translation: CASSSARRNQPQHF.

By its share, this clone is medium-sized. The gene calls are TRBV7-9 and TRBJ2-5; 7 bases fit TRBD1. With 5 bases clipped from V and 4 bases from J, the junction kept 4 bases outside the gene matches. This CDR3 has 13 amino acids. Germline V gives CDR1 SEHNR, CDR2 FQNEAQ (reference sequence). The CDR3: CASSPRQGETQYF. In nucleotides, the CDR3 is TGTGCCAGCAGCCCTAGACAGGGAGAGACCCAGTACTTC.

This clone appeared a few times. The chain has TRBV27 and TRBJ2-7; D call uncertain. V was pared by 5 bases and J by 5 bases, with 19 bases between. The CDR3 consists of 15 residues. CDR1 is MNHEY, CDR2 SMNVEV, per germline (reference sequence). The CDR3 loop reads CASSPAPTSDDEQYF. The CDR3 DNA is TGTGCCAGCAGTCCCGCCCCAACCAGCGACGACGAGCAGTACTTC.

Only a few counts were recorded for this clone. The rearrangement links TRBV5-4 to TRBJ2-2, with TRBD2 as a possible D gene (6 bases). Germline V lookup: CDR1 SGHNT, CDR2 YYREEE (reference sequence). The CDR3 is made up of 13 amino acids. V dropped 2 bases and J dropped 6 bases, with 8 bases sitting between them. This chain's CDR3 is CASSFAGSGELFF. CDR3 in DNA: TGTGCCAGCAGCTTCGCGGGATCCGGGGAGCTGTTTTTT.

The rearrangement joins TRBV10-3 to TRBJ1-2; no clear D. Germline V gene lookup returns CDR1 ENHRY and CDR2 SYGVKD. The V and J ends lost 3 bases and 3 bases respectively, with 14 bases between them. CDR3 length: 15 residues. CDR3: CAISDIGGWDYGYTF. The CDR3 bases are TGTGCCATCAGTGATATAGGAGGGTGGGACTATGGCTACACCTTC.